This T cell receptor beta chain was sequenced for a study of blood T cell repertoires in COVID-19 (dated by TCRdb to 2018 to 2020). About the investigation overall: Samples from collaborators originated in the United States, Italy and Spain and spanned both the acute and convalescent phases of COVID-19. The material from the prospective study consisted of cDNA or gDNA derived from T cells, B-cell-depleted T cells, or PBMCs. The dataset comprised deeply sampled blood TCRbeta repertoires from subjects exposed to, actively infected with, or recovered from COVID-19. The repertoires were released in a freely available public database meant as a resource for research on the immune response to SARS-CoV-2. Samples came from the ongoing ImmuneRACE study (first 160 participants) plus 1,254 subjects from 6 global collaborators. A de-identified subject ID, COVID-19 status, age in years and sex were almost always included in the sample metadata. HLA class I and class II types, where available, came from metadata supplied by the sample provider rather than from assay-based typing.

Comments on this clone: It has no known antigen specificity. Base qualities are missing; no much larger clone stands one base away.

Broader findings and caveats from the paper: The quantity of clinical and demographic metadata differed by source and by participant and was supplied without curation.

Reading the germline V gene gives CDR1 MNHEY and CDR2 SVGAGI. The CDR3, cysteine through phenylalanine, is 14 amino acids long. CDR3 DNA only is kept here, 42 bases in frame from base 1. V lost 6 bases and J lost 3 bases, and the count of bases not matched to a germline gene is 5. TCRbeta CDR3 regions were amplified from genomic DNA using the immunoSEQ Assay, a bias-controlled multiplex PCR. The authors' pipeline ran thus. Nucleated cell counts per sample were estimated from amplification of reference gene primers within the assay. To quantify the absolute abundance of each unique TCRbeta CDR3 rearrangement, sequence reads were collapsed and filtered. Productive Simpson clonality was computed per sample as the square root of Simpson's diversity index over productive rearrangements. TCRdb holds this immuneACCESS table with in-frame rearrangements only. Some clones are missing; in checked studies, unresolved V genes explain under half, and the rest has no known cause. V and J calls and clone size come straight from that table; D and trimming were deduced from the DNA. The sample yields around 230,000 clones; 80% to 90% were counted once. The ten biggest clones cover 3% to 4.5% of the sample.

Participants in the prospective study were aged roughly 18 to 90 years, lived in 20 to 30 United States geographic areas, and enrolled through a virtual design. In the prospective study, participants were assigned to cohorts based on the clinical history participants reported in a screening survey and a study questionnaire. Mobile phlebotomists in the prospective study collected whole blood, serum and a nasopharyngeal or oropharyngeal swab from every participant. Prospective study participants could optionally give additional blood draws and questionnaires over an approximately two-month period. Before DNA extraction, blood samples from the prospective study were shipped at room temperature or frozen.

The sequenced material came from PBMCs or T cells enriched from blood (not recorded which). This receptor was taken from a woman in her forties with acute COVID-19. The chain is encoded by TRBV6-5 joined to TRBJ1-2; TRBD1 aligns with 9 central bases. The nucleotide sequence reads as follows: TGTGCCAGCAGCGGACAGGGGAAGGACTATGGCTACACCTTC. It translates as CASSGQGKDYGYTF.